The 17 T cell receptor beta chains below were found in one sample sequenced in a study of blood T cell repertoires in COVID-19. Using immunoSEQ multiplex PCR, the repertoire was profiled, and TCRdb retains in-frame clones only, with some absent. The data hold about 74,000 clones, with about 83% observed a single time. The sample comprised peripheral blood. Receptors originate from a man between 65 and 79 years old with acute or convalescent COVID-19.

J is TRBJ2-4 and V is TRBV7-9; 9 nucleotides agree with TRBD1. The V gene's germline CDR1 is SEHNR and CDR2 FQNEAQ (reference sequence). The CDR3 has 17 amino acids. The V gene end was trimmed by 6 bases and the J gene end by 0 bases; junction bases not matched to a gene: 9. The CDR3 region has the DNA TGTGCCAGCAGTCCTCCCGGGACAGGGAGAGCCAAAAACATTCAGTACTTC. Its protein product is CASSPPGTGRAKNIQYF.

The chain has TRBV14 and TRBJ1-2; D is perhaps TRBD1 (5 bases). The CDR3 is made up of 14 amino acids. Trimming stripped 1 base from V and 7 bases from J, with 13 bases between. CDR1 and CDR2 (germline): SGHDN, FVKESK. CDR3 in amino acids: CASSQAQGSGGYTF. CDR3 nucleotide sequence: TGTGCCAGCAGCCAAGCTCAGGGAAGTGGTGGCTACACCTTC.

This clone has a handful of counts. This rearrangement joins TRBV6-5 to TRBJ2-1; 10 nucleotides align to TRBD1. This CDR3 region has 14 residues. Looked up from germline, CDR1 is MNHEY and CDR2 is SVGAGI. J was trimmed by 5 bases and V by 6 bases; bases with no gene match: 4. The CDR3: CASRDRGLDNEQFF. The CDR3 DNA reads TGTGCCAGCAGGGACAGGGGGTTGGACAATGAGCAGTTCTTC.

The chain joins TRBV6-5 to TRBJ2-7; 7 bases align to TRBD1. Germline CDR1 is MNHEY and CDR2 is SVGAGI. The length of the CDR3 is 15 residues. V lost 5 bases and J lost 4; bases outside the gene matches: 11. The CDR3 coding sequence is TGTGCCAGCAGTCTCACACGGGCCAGGGGGTACGAGCAGTACTTC. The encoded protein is CASSLTRARGYEQYF.

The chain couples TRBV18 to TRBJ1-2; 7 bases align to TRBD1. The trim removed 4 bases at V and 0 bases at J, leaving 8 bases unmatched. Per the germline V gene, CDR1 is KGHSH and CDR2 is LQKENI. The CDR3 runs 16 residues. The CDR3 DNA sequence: TGTGCCAGCTCACAGGAGACAGGGCCCACTAACTATGGCTACACCTTC. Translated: CASSQETGPTNYGYTF.

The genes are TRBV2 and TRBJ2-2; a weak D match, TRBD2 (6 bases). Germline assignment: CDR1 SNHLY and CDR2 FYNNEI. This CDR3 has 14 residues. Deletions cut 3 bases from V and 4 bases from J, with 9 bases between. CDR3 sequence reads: CASSDGGFTGELFF. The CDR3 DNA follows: TGTGCCAGCAGTGATGGGGGGTTCACCGGGGAGCTGTTTTTT.

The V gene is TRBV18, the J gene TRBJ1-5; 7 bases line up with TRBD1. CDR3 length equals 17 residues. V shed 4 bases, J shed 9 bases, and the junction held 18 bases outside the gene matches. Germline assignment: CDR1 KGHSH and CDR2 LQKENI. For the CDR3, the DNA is TGTGCCAGCTCACTTCCGACCCCCGGGACAGCAATCAGGCCCCAGCATTTT. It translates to CASSLPTPGTAIRPQHF.

The CDR3 here is CASTFTSGGEAFF. The DNA for the CDR3 is TGTGCCAGCACCTTCACATCGGGGGGTGAAGCTTTCTTT. V and J are TRBV9 and TRBJ1-1; TRBD1 is a possible D gene (5 bases). CDR3 length equals 13 residues. V was clipped by 6 bases and J by 7 bases, with 16 bases between them. Germline-derived CDR1 and CDR2 are SGDLS and YYNGEE.

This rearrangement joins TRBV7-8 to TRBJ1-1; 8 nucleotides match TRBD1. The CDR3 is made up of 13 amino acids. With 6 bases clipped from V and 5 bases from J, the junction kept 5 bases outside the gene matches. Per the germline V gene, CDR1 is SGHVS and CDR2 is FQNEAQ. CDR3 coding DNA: TGTGCCAGCAGGGGGACAGGCGGAACTGAAGCTTTCTTT. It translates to CASRGTGGTEAFF.

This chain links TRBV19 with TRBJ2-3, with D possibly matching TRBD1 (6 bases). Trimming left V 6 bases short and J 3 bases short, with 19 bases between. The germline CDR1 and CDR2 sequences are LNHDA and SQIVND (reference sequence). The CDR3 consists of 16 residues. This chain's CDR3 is CASRPFPGVRTDTQYF. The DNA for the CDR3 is TGTGCCAGTAGACCTTTTCCAGGGGTTCGGACAGATACGCAGTATTTT.

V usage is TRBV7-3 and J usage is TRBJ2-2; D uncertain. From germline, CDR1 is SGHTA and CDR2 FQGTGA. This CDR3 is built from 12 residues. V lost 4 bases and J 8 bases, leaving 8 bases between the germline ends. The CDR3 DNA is TGTGCCAGCAGCTGGGCCCCGGGGGAGCTGTTTTTT. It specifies CASSWAPGELFF.

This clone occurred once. The CDR3 coding sequence is TGTGCCAGCAGCTTGGTGGGGACAGGGCCCTACGAGCAGTACTTC. This sequence encodes CASSLVGTGPYEQYF. The genes are TRBV5-8 and TRBJ2-7; 9 positions match TRBD1. CDR1 is SGHTS, CDR2 YDEGEE, per germline. J gave up 2 bases and V 0 bases, and 3 bases lay outside the gene matches. The CDR3 spans 15 residues.

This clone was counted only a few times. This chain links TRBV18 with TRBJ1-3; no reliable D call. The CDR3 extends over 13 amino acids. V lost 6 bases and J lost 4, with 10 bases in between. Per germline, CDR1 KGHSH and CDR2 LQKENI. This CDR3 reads CASSLGNGNTIYF. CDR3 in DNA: TGTGCCAGCTCGCTGGGCAACGGAAACACCATATATTTT.

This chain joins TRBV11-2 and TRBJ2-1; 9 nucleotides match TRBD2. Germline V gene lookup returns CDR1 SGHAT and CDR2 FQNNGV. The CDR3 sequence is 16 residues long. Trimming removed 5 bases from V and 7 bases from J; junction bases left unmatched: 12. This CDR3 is CASSPRASGIKNEQFF. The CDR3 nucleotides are TGTGCCAGCAGCCCGCGAGCTAGCGGGATAAAGAATGAGCAGTTCTTC. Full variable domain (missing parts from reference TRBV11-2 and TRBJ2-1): EAGVAQSPRYKIIEKRQSVAFWCNPISGHATLYWYQQILGQGPKLLIQFQNNGVVDDSQLPKDRFSAERLKGVDSTLKIQPAKLEDSAVYLCASSPRASGIKNEQFFGPGTRLTVL.

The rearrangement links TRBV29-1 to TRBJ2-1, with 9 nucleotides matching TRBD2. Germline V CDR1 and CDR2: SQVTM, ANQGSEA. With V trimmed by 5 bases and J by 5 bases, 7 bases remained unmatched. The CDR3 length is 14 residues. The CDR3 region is CSVLLAGKHNEQFF. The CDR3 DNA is TGCAGCGTTTTACTAGCGGGCAAACACAATGAGCAGTTCTTC.

DNA for the CDR3: TGTGCCAGCAGTGACAGGGTTCCAGATACGCAGTATTTT. This codes for CASSDRVPDTQYF. The chain uses TRBV6-2 or TRBV6-3 and TRBJ2-3, with TRBD1 identical over 7 bases. The V gene end was trimmed by 5 bases and the J gene end by 4 bases; junction bases not matched to a gene: 3. CDR1 is MNHEY and CDR2 is SVGEGT in the germline V gene. The CDR3 extends over 13 amino acids.

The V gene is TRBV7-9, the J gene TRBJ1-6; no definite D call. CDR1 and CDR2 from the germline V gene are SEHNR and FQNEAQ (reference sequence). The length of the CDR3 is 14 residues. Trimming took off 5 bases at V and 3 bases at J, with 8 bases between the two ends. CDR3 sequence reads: CASSTEYYNSPLHF. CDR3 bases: TGTGCCAGCAGCACAGAGTACTATAATTCACCCCTCCACTTT.